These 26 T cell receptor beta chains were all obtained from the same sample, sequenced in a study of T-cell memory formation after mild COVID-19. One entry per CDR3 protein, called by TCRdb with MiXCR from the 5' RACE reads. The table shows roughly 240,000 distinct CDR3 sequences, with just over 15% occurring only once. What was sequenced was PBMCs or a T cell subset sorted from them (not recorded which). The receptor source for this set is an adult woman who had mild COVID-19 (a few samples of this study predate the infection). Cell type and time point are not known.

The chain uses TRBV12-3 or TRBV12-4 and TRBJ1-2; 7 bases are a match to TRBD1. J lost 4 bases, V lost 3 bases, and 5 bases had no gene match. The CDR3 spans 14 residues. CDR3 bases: TGTGCCAGCAGTTTCGCAGGGGGGACCTATGGCTACACCTTC. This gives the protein CASSFAGGTYGYTF.

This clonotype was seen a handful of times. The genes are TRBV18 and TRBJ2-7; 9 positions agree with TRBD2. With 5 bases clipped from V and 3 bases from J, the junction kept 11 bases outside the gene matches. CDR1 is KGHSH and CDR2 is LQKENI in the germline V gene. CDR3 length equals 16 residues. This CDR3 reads CASSGASGVSNYEQYF. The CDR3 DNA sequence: TGTGCCAGCTCAGGCGCTAGCGGGGTCTCCAACTACGAGCAGTACTTC.

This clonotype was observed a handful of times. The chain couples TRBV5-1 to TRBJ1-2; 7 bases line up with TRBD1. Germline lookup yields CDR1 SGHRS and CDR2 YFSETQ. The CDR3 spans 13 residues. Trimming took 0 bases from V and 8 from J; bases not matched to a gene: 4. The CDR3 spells CASSLDSDRGYTF. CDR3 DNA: TGCGCCAGCAGCTTGGATTCGGACAGGGGCTACACCTTC.

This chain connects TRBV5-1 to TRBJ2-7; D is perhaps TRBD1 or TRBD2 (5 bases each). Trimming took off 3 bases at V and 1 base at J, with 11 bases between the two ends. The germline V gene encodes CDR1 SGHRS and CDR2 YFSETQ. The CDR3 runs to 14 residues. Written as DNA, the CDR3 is TGCGCCAGCAGCTCCCGGGACGAGTCCTACGAGCAGTACTTC. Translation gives CASSSRDESYEQYF.

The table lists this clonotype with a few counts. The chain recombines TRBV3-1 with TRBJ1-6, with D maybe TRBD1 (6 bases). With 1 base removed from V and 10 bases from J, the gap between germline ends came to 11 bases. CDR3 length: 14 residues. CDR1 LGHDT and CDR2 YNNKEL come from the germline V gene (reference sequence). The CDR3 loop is CASSQAGANSPLHF. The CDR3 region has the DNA TGTGCCAGCAGCCAAGCAGGGGCCAACTCACCCCTCCACTTT.

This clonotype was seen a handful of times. The CDR3 region has the DNA TGCGCCAGCAGAAGGGACAGGGGCTACCAAGAGACCCAGTACTTC. It yields the protein CASRRDRGYQETQYF. The chain is built from TRBV5-1 and TRBJ2-5, with 10 positions matching TRBD1. The germline gives CDR1 SGHRS, CDR2 YFSETQ. The V segment lost 5 bases and the J segment 0 bases; nucleotides outside the gene matches: 4. The CDR3 spans 15 residues.

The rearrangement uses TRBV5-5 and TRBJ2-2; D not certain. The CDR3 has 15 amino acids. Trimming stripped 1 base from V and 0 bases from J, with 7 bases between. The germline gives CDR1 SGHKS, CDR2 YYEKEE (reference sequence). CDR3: CASSLRLANTGELFF. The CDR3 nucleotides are TGTGCCAGCAGCTTGAGGCTAGCGAACACCGGGGAGCTGTTTTTT.

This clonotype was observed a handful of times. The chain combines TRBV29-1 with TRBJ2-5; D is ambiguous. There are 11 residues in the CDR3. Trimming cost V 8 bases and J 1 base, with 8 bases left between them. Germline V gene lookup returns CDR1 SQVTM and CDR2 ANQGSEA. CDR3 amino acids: CSPASQETQYF. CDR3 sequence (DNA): TGCAGCCCCGCGTCCCAAGAGACCCAGTACTTC.

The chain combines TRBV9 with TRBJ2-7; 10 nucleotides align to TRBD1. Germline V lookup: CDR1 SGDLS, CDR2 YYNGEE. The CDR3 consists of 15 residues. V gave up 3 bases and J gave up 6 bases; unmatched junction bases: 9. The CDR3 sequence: CASSARQGAMGEQYF. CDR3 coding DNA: TGTGCCAGCAGCGCCCGACAGGGGGCGATGGGCGAGCAGTACTTC.

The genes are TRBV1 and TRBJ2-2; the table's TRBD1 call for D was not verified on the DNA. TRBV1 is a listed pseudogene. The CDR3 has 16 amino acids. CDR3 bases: TGCACCAGCAGCCAGGGGGACCGATCGAACACCGGGGAGCTGTTTTTT. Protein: CTSSQGDRSNTGELFF.

CDR3: CASRRDREDTQYF. Written as DNA, the CDR3 is TGTGCCAGCAGGAGGGACAGGGAAGATACGCAGTATTTT. V is TRBV2 and J is TRBJ2-3; TRBD1 matches at 9 bases. Trimming at V came to 6 bases and at J to 5 bases, leaving 3 bases not matched to a gene. The length of the CDR3 is 13 residues. Germline V gene data show CDR1 as SNHLY and CDR2 as FYNNEI.

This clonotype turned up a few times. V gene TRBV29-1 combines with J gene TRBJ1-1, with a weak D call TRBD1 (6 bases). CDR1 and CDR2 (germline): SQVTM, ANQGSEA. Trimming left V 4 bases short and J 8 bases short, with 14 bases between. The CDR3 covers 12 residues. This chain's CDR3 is CSVVGAAGEAFF. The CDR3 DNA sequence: TGCAGCGTTGTGGGGGCAGCAGGGGAAGCTTTCTTT.

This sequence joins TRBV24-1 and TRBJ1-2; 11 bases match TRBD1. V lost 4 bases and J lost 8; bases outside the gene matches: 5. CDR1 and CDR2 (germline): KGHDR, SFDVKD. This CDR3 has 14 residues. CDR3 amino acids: CATSDRTGGDGYTF. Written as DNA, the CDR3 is TGTGCCACCAGTGACCGGACAGGGGGCGACGGCTACACCTTC.

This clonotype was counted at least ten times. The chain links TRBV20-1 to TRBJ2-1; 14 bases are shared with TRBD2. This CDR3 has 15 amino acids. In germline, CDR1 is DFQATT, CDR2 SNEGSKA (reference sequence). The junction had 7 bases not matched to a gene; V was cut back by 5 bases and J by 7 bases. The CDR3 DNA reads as TGCAGTGCTCTTAGACTAGCGGGAGGGCCAAATGAGCAGTTCTTC. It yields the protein CSALRLAGGPNEQFF.

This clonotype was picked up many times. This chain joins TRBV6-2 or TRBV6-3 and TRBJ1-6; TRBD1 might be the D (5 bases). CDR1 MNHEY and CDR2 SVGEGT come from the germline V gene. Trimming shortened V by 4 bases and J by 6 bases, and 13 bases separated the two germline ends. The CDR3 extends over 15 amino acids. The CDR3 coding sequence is TGTGCCAGCAGTTTCATCCGGGACGGTAATTCACCCCTCCACTTT. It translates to CASSFIRDGNSPLHF.

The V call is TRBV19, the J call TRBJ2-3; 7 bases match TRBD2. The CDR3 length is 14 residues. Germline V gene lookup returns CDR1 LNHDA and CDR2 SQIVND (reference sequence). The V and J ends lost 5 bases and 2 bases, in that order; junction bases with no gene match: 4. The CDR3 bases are TGTGCCAGTAGTCTCGGGGGGTTCACAGATACGCAGTATTTT. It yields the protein CASSLGGFTDTQYF.

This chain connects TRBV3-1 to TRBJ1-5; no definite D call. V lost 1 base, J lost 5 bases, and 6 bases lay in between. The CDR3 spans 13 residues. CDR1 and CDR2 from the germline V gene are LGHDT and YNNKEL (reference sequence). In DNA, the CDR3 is TGTGCCAGCAGCCAAGGAGGAGATCAGCCCCAGCATTTT. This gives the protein CASSQGGDQPQHF.

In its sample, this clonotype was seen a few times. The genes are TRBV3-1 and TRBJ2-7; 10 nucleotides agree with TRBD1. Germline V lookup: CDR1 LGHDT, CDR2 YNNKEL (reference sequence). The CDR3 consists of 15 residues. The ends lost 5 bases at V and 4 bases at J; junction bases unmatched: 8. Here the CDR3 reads CASSSTGTGAYEQYF. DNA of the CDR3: TGTGCCAGCAGCTCCACCGGGACAGGGGCATACGAGCAGTACTTC.

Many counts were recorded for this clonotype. The CDR3 DNA reads TGCAGTGCTCCCTTGACCGGCCGGGACAGGGCTTCCTACGAGCAGTACTTC. It translates to CSAPLTGRDRASYEQYF. The chain employs TRBV20-1 and TRBJ2-7; 9 bases align to TRBD1. This CDR3 spans 17 amino acids. From germline, CDR1 is DFQATT and CDR2 SNEGSKA (reference sequence). J lost 1 base, V lost 5 bases, and 15 bases had no gene match.

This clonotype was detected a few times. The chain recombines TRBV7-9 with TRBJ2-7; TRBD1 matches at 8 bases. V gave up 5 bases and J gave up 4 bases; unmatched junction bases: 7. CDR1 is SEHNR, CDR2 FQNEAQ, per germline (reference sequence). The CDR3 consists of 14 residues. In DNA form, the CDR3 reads TGTGCCAGCAGCAGAACCGACAGGGGTTACGAGCAGTACTTC. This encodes CASSRTDRGYEQYF.

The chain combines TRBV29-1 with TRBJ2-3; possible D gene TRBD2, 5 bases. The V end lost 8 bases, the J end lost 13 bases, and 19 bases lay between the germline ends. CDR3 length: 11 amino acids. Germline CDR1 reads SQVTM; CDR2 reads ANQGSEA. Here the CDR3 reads CSIKEEGSEYF. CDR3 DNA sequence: TGCAGCATAAAGGAAGAGGGTTCGGAGTATTTT.

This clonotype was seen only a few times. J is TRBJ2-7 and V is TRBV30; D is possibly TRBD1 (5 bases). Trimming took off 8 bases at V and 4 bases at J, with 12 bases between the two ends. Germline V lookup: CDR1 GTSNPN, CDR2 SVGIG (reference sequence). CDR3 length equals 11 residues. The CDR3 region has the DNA TGTGCCCGCCGACAGAATTACGAGCAGTACTTC. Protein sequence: CARRQNYEQYF.

The CDR3 spells CAIRGSGRAKTQYF. The DNA for the CDR3 is TGTGCCATTCGGGGTAGCGGGAGGGCAAAGACGCAGTATTTT. The chain joins TRBV2 to TRBJ2-3; 11 bases are a match to TRBD2. CDR1 and CDR2 from the germline V gene are SNHLY and FYNNEI. V shed 10 bases, J shed 9 bases, and the junction held 12 bases outside the gene matches. This CDR3 is built from 14 residues.

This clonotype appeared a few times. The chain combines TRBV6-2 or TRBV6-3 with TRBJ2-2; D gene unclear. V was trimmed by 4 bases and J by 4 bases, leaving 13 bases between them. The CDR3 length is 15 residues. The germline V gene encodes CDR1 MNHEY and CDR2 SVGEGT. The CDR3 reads CASSSPVVPTGELFF. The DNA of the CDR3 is TGTGCCAGCAGTTCACCAGTTGTTCCCACCGGGGAGCTGTTTTTT.

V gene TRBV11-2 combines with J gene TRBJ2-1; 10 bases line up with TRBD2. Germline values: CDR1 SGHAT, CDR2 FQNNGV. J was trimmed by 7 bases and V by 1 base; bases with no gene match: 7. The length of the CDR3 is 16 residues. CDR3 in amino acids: CASSLGTAGGQNEQFF. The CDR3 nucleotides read TGTGCCAGCAGCTTAGGTACAGCGGGAGGGCAAAATGAGCAGTTCTTC. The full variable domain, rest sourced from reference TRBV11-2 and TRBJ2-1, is EAGVAQSPRYKIIEKRQSVAFWCNPISGHATLYWYQQILGQGPKLLIQFQNNGVVDDSQLPKDRFSAERLKGVDSTLKIQPAKLEDSAVYLCASSLGTAGGQNEQFFGPGTRLTVL.

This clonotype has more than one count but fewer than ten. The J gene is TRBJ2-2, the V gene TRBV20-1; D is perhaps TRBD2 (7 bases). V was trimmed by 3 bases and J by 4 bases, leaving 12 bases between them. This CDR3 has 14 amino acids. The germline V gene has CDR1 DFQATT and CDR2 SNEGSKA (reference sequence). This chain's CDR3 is CSAREGGATGELFF. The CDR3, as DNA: TGCAGTGCTAGGGAGGGGGGGGCCACCGGGGAGCTGTTTTTT.